These 7 T cell receptor beta chains originate from one sample sequenced in a study of CD8+ T cells in alopecia areata. Treatment indicated: oral pan-JAK inhibitor, 5-10 mg twice daily. It was cDNA, reverse transcribed from extracted RNA, that served as the sequencing template. Sequenced by immunoSEQ multiplex PCR; TCRdb stores in-frame clones only, minus some. This sample has a few hundred thousand clones; around three fifths occur once, and the top ten carry 0.75% to 0.95%. This material consisted of CD4+ T cells sorted from blood, taken at roughly week 52, from a patient treated with tofacitinib. The receptors originated from a human donor with alopecia areata.

The rearrangement joins TRBV7-3 to TRBJ1-2, with D uncertain. Germline lookup yields CDR1 SGHTA and CDR2 FQGTGA. The CDR3 covers 13 residues. Trimming stripped 3 bases from V and 2 bases from J, with 7 bases between. CDR3 sequence reads: CASSFPRNYGYTF. CDR3 in DNA: TGTGCCAGCAGCTTTCCACGGAACTATGGCTACACCTTC.

The chain employs TRBV9 and TRBJ1-3; D is undetermined. This CDR3 region has 13 residues. In germline, CDR1 is SGDLS, CDR2 YYNGEE. V lost 3 bases to trimming and J lost 4 bases, with 8 bases between them. CDR3 region: CASSEGSGNTIYF. For the CDR3, the DNA is TGTGCCAGCAGCGAGGGATCCGGAAACACCATATATTTT.

The count of this clone is one. The chain uses TRBV18 and TRBJ1-2; the D gene is possibly TRBD1 (6 bases). Per the germline V gene, CDR1 is KGHSH and CDR2 is LQKENI. V was clipped by 0 bases and J by 3 bases, with 11 bases between them. The CDR3 contains 15 residues. CDR3 residues: CASSPPRTDYYGYTF. CDR3 DNA: TGTGCCAGCTCACCACCCAGGACAGACTACTATGGCTACACCTTC.

The chain joins TRBV5-1 to TRBJ1-1; D is undetermined. V was cut by 1 base and J by 2 bases, with 9 bases left in between. The germline CDR1 and CDR2 sequences are SGHRS and YFSETQ. The CDR3 sequence is 14 residues long. CDR3 coding DNA: TGCGCCAGCAGCTTGAACCCGGCAAACACTGAAGCTTTCTTT. Protein sequence: CASSLNPANTEAFF.

The chain employs TRBV30 and TRBJ2-2; no firm D call. Looked up from germline, CDR1 is GTSNPN and CDR2 is SVGIG (reference sequence). Trimming shortened V by 1 base and J by 11 bases, and 8 bases separated the two germline ends. The CDR3 covers 11 residues. As DNA, the CDR3 is TGTGCCTGGAGTGACCTTCAAGAGCTGTTTTTT. Protein sequence: CAWSDLQELFF.

The J gene is TRBJ1-2, the V gene TRBV6-1, with D possibly being TRBD1 (5 bases). The germline gives CDR1 MNHNS, CDR2 SASEGT. This CDR3 has 11 amino acids. The ends were cut back, 4 bases at V and 7 bases at J, with 7 bases in the middle. CDR3 in amino acids: CASSVGVGYTF. Written as DNA, the CDR3 is TGTGCCAGCAGTGTGGGGGTTGGCTACACCTTC.

This clone was detected a few times. The chain joins TRBV9 to TRBJ2-2, with 9 nucleotides matching TRBD1. The germline V gene has CDR1 SGDLS and CDR2 YYNGEE. The CDR3 consists of 17 residues. Trimming removed 0 bases from V and 4 bases from J; junction bases left unmatched: 7. This chain's CDR3 is CASSVVARQGGTGELFF. The CDR3 DNA is TGTGCCAGCAGCGTAGTCGCAAGACAGGGGGGCACCGGGGAGCTGTTTTTT.